This T cell receptor (beta chain) derives from a study of OX40 agonist ivuxolimab in advanced cancers. Looking at the study overall: Ivuxolimab was an agonistic, fully human IgG2 monoclonal antibody directed against OX40 (CD134), a costimulatory receptor. Among the approximately 54 dose-escalation patients, about 19 had hepatocellular carcinoma, 15 or so melanoma, 9 renal cell carcinoma and 9 head and neck cancer. The point of sequencing TCRbeta in the periphery was to test whether ivuxolimab changed TCR sequence diversity and drove clonal T-cell expansion. The paper covers the monotherapy dose-escalation part of the phase I ivuxolimab trial, which included N of about 50 patients. Intravenous ivuxolimab was administered to patients every 2 weeks at six dose levels: 0.01, 0.1, 0.3, 1.5, 3 and 10 mg/kg. The dose-escalation cohort was about 86% male with a mean age of approximately 60 years, ranging from roughly 20 to 85. Partial responses occurred in three dose-escalation patients: two with cutaneous melanoma and one with hepatocellular carcinoma. Prior anti-PD-1, anti-PD-L1 or anti-CTLA-4 therapy was permitted, and 35% to 40% of dose-escalation patients had received checkpoint inhibitors.

V was cut back by 4 bases and J by 5 bases, leaving a gap of 15 bases between them. Reading from cysteine to phenylalanine, the CDR3 counts 16 amino acids. The only DNA kept is the CDR3, 48 bases in frame from the first base. CDR1 SNHLY and CDR2 FYNNEI were looked up in the germline V gene. Patients with autoimmune disease history or receiving systemic immunosuppression were excluded from the trial. In every dose cohort, peripheral blood was drawn for TCR sequencing at baseline, cycle 4 day 1, and cycle 7 day 1. Samples were obtained from an open-label, multicenter, first-in-human phase I dose-escalation trial of ivuxolimab. Adults with locally advanced or metastatic melanoma, renal cell carcinoma, hepatocellular carcinoma or head and neck squamous cell carcinoma were enrolled in the trial. CD4+ and CD8+ T cells were sorted separately from peripheral blood before TCR sequencing. Genomic DNA was isolated from the sorted cells so that the TCRbeta CDR3 region could be sequenced. The immunoSEQ Assay was used to sequence the TCRbeta CDR3 regions. TCRdb obtained this table from immuneACCESS and retained in-frame rearrangements with V and J assigned. These tables miss some clones; where compared with another copy, unresolved V genes account for less than half of the shortfall, and the remainder is unexplained. This sample comprises tens of thousands of clones, 80% to 90% of them detected only once. The leading ten clones occupy under 20% of the sample.

As concerns this clone: Its recognized antigen is unknown. No base qualities exist here, and no much larger clone lies one base off it.

Overall study results and their limits: On average, CD8+ T cells showed more expanded clones than CD4+ T cells after ivuxolimab. Low levels of normalized T-cell clonal expansion were also shown by some nonresponding patients. The antigen specificity of the peripheral T cells that underwent clonal expansion was not determined. At doses from 0.1 to 3.0 mg/kg, clonal expansion was seen in both CD4+ and CD8+ blood T cells between baseline and week 6. In the 0.1-3.0 mg/kg groups, partial responders were among the patients with the lowest normalized peripheral clonal expansion, particularly in CD8+ T cells.

Recombination connected TRBV2 to TRBJ1-6; no confident D gene assignment can be made. The starting material was CD4+ or CD8+ T cells sorted from blood, obtained in a trial of the OX40 agonist ivuxolimab. This clonotype was sampled from an adult with an advanced solid tumor such as melanoma, head and neck, liver or kidney cancer. The base sequence is TGTGCCAGCAGTGTGGGCCCACGAGGGAATAATTCACCCCTCCACTTT. The encoded protein is CASSVGPRGNNSPLHF.